The 16 T cell receptor beta chains presented below share a single source sample, sequenced in a study. TCRdb reprocessed the 5' RACE reads with MiXCR, giving one entry per CDR3 protein. Of roughly 40,000 distinct CDR3 sequences listed, approximately 17% are singletons. The sequenced material came from naive CD4+ T cells sorted from a lymph node. Subset noted: naive CD4+ T cells, CD4+CD45RA+CD25-. Receptors were obtained from a female donor with breast cancer.

This clonotype was observed at least ten times. The chain recombines TRBV5-1 with TRBJ2-3, with D possibly being TRBD1 (5 bases). Germline loops: CDR1 SGHRS, CDR2 YFSETQ. This CDR3 has 14 residues. Trimming pared 1 base from V and 0 bases from J, leaving 6 bases between. The CDR3 sequence: CASSLYRSTDTQYF. For the CDR3, the DNA is TGCGCCAGCAGCTTGTACAGGAGCACAGATACGCAGTATTTT. Full variable domain (missing parts from reference TRBV5-1 and TRBJ2-3): KAGVTQTPRYLIKTRGQQVTLSCSPISGHRSVSWYQQTPGQGLQFLFEYFSETQRNKGNFPGRFSGRQFSNSRSEMNVSTLELGDSALYLCASSLYRSTDTQYFGPGTRLTVL.

This clonotype was detected many times. The genes are TRBV5-1 and TRBJ2-1, with TRBD2 as a possible D gene (6 bases). The CDR3 consists of 15 residues. Germline V lookup: CDR1 SGHRS, CDR2 YFSETQ. V dropped 7 bases and J dropped 7 bases, with 21 bases sitting between them. The CDR3 sequence is CASYQRLGIKNEQFF. CDR3 nucleotides: TGCGCCAGCTACCAACGACTAGGCATTAAGAATGAGCAGTTCTTC.

For this clonotype: A much bigger clone sits one base away, suggesting this may be a read error. In nucleotides, the CDR3 is TGCAGCGTGAACAGACAGGGAGGGACCACTGAAGCTTTCTTT. Translating gives CSVNRQGGTTEAFF. The chain is built from TRBV29-1 and TRBJ1-1; 7 bases map to TRBD1. CDR1 is SQVTM and CDR2 is ANQGSEA in the germline V gene. The CDR3 has 14 residues. After removal of 6 bases from V and 4 bases from J, the junction contained 11 bases not matched to a gene.

The sample holds a few counts of this clonotype. The CDR3 loop reads CASSFGPDTQYF. The CDR3 nucleotides are TGTGCCAGCAGTTTTGGTCCAGATACGCAGTATTTT. The V gene is TRBV6-2 or TRBV6-3, the J gene TRBJ2-3; D gene ambiguous. The CDR3 sequence is 12 residues long. The germline gives CDR1 MNHEY, CDR2 SVGEGT. V was clipped by 4 bases and J by 4 bases, with 6 bases between them.

Concerning this clonotype: No conserved phenylalanine or tryptophan ends this CDR3, so it is likely a read error. This chain joins TRBV5-1 and TRBJ2-5; D may match TRBD1 or TRBD2 (6 bases each). The V and J ends lost 2 bases and 1 base respectively, with 12 bases between them. CDR3 length: 15 amino acids. The germline gives CDR1 SGHRS, CDR2 YFSETQ. In DNA form, the CDR3 reads TGCGCCAGCAGCTTACCGGGGGCATTCCAAGAGACCCAGTACTCC. Its protein product is CASSLPGAFQETQYS.

V gene TRBV28 combines with J gene TRBJ2-4; 10 bases line up with TRBD1. CDR1 MDHEN and CDR2 SYDVKM come from the germline V gene. This CDR3 region has 15 residues. The V and J ends lost 2 bases and 8 bases, in that order; junction bases with no gene match: 6. The CDR3 sequence is CASSLGDRGEDIQYF. For the CDR3, the DNA is TGTGCCAGCAGTTTAGGGGACAGGGGAGAAGACATTCAGTACTTC. Using reference TRBV28 and TRBJ2-4 for the parts outside the CDR3, the full variable domain is DVKVTQSSRYLVKRTGEKVFLECVQDMDHENMFWYRQDPGLGLRLIYFSYDVKMKEKGDIPEGYSVSREKKERFSLILESASTNQTSMYLCASSLGDRGEDIQYFGAGTRLSVL.

There are many counts of this clonotype. This chain uses TRBV7-9 with TRBJ2-3, with 8 bases aligning to TRBD1. The CDR3 totals 14 residues. The trim removed 6 bases at V and 0 bases at J, leaving 2 bases unmatched. The germline gives CDR1 SEHNR, CDR2 FQNEAQ (reference sequence). The CDR3, as DNA: TGTGCCAGCAGGGACAGGGCTAGCACAGATACGCAGTATTTT. Translated: CASRDRASTDTQYF. Full variable domain (remainder filled in from reference TRBV7-9 and TRBJ2-3): DTGVSQNPRHKITKRGQNVTFRCDPISEHNRLYWYRQTLGQGPEFLTYFQNEAQLEKSRLLSDRFSAERPKGSFSTLEIQRTEQGDSAMYLCASRDRASTDTQYFGPGTRLTVL.

This clonotype was picked up a small number of times. The CDR3 DNA reads as TGTGCCAGCAGCCTCAGTCCCGGCAGCATGAACACTGAAGCTTTCTTT. Residues: CASSLSPGSMNTEAFF. The genes are TRBV6-1 and TRBJ1-1; D not certain. Per the germline V gene, CDR1 is MNHNS and CDR2 is SASEGT. CDR3 length: 16 residues. The V gene lost 6 bases and the J gene lost 0 bases, with 17 bases spanning the gap.

Notes on this clonotype: This may stem from a read error, because a much larger clone lies one nucleotide away. The chain employs TRBV7-9 and TRBJ1-5; TRBD1 matches 10 bases. Germline loops: CDR1 SEHNR, CDR2 FQNEAQ (reference sequence). Trimming took 3 bases from V and 2 from J; bases not matched to a gene: 7. The CDR3 runs 17 residues. CDR3 DNA sequence: TGTGCCAGCAGCTTTTGGACAGGGGGGTTAGGCAATCAGCCCCAGCATTTT. Translation gives CASSFWTGGLGNQPQHF.

The V call is TRBV7-9, the J call TRBJ2-4, with D possibly matching TRBD2 (6 bases). Trimming removed 1 base from V and 0 bases from J, with 13 bases in between. There are 17 residues in the CDR3. Per germline, CDR1 SEHNR and CDR2 FQNEAQ (reference sequence). The CDR3: CASSLVSGLLAKNIQYF. In DNA form, the CDR3 reads TGTGCCAGCAGCTTAGTATCAGGACTACTAGCCAAAAACATTCAGTACTTC.

In its sample, this clonotype was seen many times. The chain is built from TRBV7-2 and TRBJ2-1, with D perhaps TRBD2 (5 bases). The CDR3 is 13 residues long. The V end was cut by 2 bases, the J end by 9 bases, with 11 bases between. From germline, CDR1 is SGHTA and CDR2 FQGNSA. CDR3 in amino acids: CASSLRRESEQFF. For the CDR3, the DNA is TGTGCCAGCAGCTTAAGACGGGAAAGTGAGCAGTTCTTC.

This clonotype was observed many times. CDR3: CASSQGTAGDNQPQHF. In DNA, the CDR3 is TGCGCCAGCAGCCAAGGGACCGCAGGGGACAATCAGCCCCAGCATTTT. The chain carries TRBV4-1 and TRBJ1-5; possible D gene TRBD1, 6 bases. This CDR3 comprises 16 residues. V was pared by 1 base and J by 3 bases, with 13 bases between. Per the germline V gene, CDR1 is MGHRA and CDR2 is YSYEKL.

This rearrangement joins TRBV24-1 to TRBJ2-3, with a tentative D call TRBD1 (6 bases). The CDR3 consists of 16 residues. Germline V gene data show CDR1 as KGHDR and CDR2 as SFDVKD. The germline V and J ends were trimmed by 0 bases and 1 base, with 10 bases remaining between them. The CDR3 is CATSDLHRVGTDTQYF. The DNA of the CDR3 is TGTGCCACCAGTGATTTGCACAGGGTAGGCACAGATACGCAGTATTTT.

This chain uses TRBV5-1 with TRBJ2-3; 11 bases map to TRBD1. Germline CDR1 reads SGHRS; CDR2 reads YFSETQ. The CDR3 has 16 residues. Germline trimming cut 4 bases from V and 3 bases from J; bases unmatched to any gene: 7. This CDR3 is CASSPTGTGGTDTQYF. DNA of the CDR3: TGCGCCAGCAGCCCTACCGGGACAGGGGGAACAGATACGCAGTATTTT. Based on the CDR3 plus reference TRBV5-1 and TRBJ2-3, the full variable domain is KAGVTQTPRYLIKTRGQQVTLSCSPISGHRSVSWYQQTPGQGLQFLFEYFSETQRNKGNFPGRFSGRQFSNSRSEMNVSTLELGDSALYLCASSPTGTGGTDTQYFGPGTRLTVL.

The chain combines TRBV5-1 with TRBJ2-2, with D tentatively TRBD1 (6 bases). V lost 7 bases, J lost 0 bases, and 10 bases lay in between. The CDR3 consists of 14 residues. Germline CDR1 reads SGHRS; CDR2 reads YFSETQ. The CDR3 loop is CASGQGTNTGELFF. The CDR3 nucleotides are TGCGCCAGCGGCCAGGGGACGAACACCGGGGAGCTGTTTTTT.

By proportion, this clonotype is medium-sized. The chain combines TRBV6-5 with TRBJ2-2; weak D call: TRBD1 (6 bases). Germline V gene data show CDR1 as MNHEY and CDR2 as SVGAGI. CDR3 length: 16 amino acids. The V gene lost 7 bases and the J gene lost 0 bases, with 15 bases spanning the gap. The CDR3 nucleotides read TGTGCCAGCACCAGTCCGACAGGCACGAACACCGGGGAGCTGTTTTTT. Encoded protein: CASTSPTGTNTGELFF.